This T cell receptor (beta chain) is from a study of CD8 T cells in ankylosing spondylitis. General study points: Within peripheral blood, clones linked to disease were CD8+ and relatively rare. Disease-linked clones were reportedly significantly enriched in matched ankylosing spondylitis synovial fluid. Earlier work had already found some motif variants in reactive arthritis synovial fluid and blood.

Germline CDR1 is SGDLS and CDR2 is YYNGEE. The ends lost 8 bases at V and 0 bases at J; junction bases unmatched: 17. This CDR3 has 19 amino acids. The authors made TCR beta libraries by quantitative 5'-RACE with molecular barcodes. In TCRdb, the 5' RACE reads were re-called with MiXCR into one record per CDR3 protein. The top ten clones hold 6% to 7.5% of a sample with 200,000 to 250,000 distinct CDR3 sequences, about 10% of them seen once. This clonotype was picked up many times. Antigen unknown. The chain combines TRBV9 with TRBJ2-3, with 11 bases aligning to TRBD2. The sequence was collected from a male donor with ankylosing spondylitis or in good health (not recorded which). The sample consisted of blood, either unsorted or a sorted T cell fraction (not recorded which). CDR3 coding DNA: TGTGCCAGAAAGATTCTAGCGGGGGGAAACTTCCCTAGCACAGATACGCAGTATTTT. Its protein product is CARKILAGGNFPSTDTQYF.